The 17 T cell receptor beta chains listed next were all sequenced from one sample in a study of blood T cells in healthy people across ages. Primers used in a second PCR of about 6 to 11 cycles were a sample-barcoded 5' primer and a J-beta primer mix. TCRdb processed the 5' RACE reads anew with MiXCR; each CDR3 protein has one entry. The sample contains about 1.4 million distinct CDR3 sequences, almost 60% of which appear only once. Sequenced material: blood. The receptors were gathered from a man between 18 and 29 years old in good health.

This clonotype has just a few counts. The chain links TRBV2 to TRBJ1-2; no reliable D call. Looked up from germline, CDR1 is SNHLY and CDR2 is FYNNEI. There are 11 residues in the CDR3. Trimming shortened V by 6 bases and J by 5 bases, and 7 bases separated the two germline ends. CDR3 amino acids: CASSAVYGYTF. The DNA for the CDR3 is TGTGCCAGCAGCGCCGTATATGGCTACACCTTC.

The chain carries TRBV5-1 and TRBJ2-1; a weak D match, TRBD1 (5 bases). Trimming took off 0 bases at V and 9 bases at J, with 16 bases between the two ends. CDR3 length equals 15 residues. Per germline, CDR1 SGHRS and CDR2 YFSETQ. In DNA, the CDR3 is TGCGCCAGCAGCTTGGAGGATTATCGTCAGGGTGAGCAGTTCTTC. Amino acids: CASSLEDYRQGEQFF.

This clonotype was counted between two and nine times. The CDR3: CASSLVQAQIRQETQYF. The DNA for the CDR3 is TGTGCCAGCAGCTTAGTTCAGGCGCAAATCCGCCAAGAGACCCAGTACTTC. The V and J genes are TRBV11-2 and TRBJ2-5; D not resolved. The V gene lost 1 base and the J gene lost 1 base, with 16 bases spanning the gap. The CDR3 has 17 amino acids. Per germline, CDR1 SGHAT and CDR2 FQNNGV.

This clonotype was found a few times. The V and J genes are TRBV2 and TRBJ2-3; 11 nucleotides align to TRBD1. In germline, CDR1 is SNHLY, CDR2 FYNNEI. The length of the CDR3 is 15 residues. V was clipped by 7 bases and J by 5 bases; unmatched bases: 8. CDR3 nucleotides: TGTGCCAGCATTGATCCGGGACAGGGGGTAGATACGCAGTATTTT. Translated: CASIDPGQGVDTQYF.

The V and J genes are TRBV6-2 or TRBV6-3 and TRBJ2-7; the match to TRBD1 covers 9 bases. Germline V gives CDR1 MNHEY, CDR2 SVGEGT. J was trimmed by 2 bases and V by 4 bases; bases with no gene match: 6. The CDR3 spans 15 residues. The CDR3 DNA follows: TGTGCCAGCAGTTCGATGACAGGGGGTCCCTACGAGCAGTACTTC. Translation: CASSSMTGGPYEQYF.

This clonotype occurred a few times. The chain combines TRBV25-1 with TRBJ2-7; maybe TRBD1 (5 bases). CDR3 length equals 12 residues. V lost 10 bases and J 4 bases, leaving 14 bases between the germline ends. From germline, CDR1 is MGHDK and CDR2 SYGVNS. CDR3 protein: CATPQGVYEQYF. For the CDR3, the DNA is TGTGCCACCCCACAAGGGGTATACGAGCAGTACTTC.

The rearrangement uses TRBV6-5 and TRBJ1-5; 8 bases map to TRBD1. Trimming removed 5 bases from V and 6 bases from J; junction bases left unmatched: 6. This CDR3 region has 14 residues. Germline V gives CDR1 MNHEY, CDR2 SVGAGI. The CDR3 DNA reads TGTGCCAGCAGTACAGGACAGGGTTTTCAGCCCCAGCATTTT. The encoded protein is CASSTGQGFQPQHF.

The V gene is TRBV6-2 or TRBV6-3, the J gene TRBJ2-7, with 7 bases lining up with TRBD2. V trimming: 2 bases; J trimming: 6 bases; junction bases outside the gene matches: 4. Germline CDR1 and CDR2: MNHEY and SVGEGT. The CDR3 spans 13 residues. CDR3 DNA sequence: TGTGCCAGCAGTTACGGACTAGTGGTCGAGCAGTACTTC. Translating it yields CASSYGLVVEQYF.

The rearrangement uses TRBV7-2 and TRBJ1-2; D is ambiguous. CDR1 is SGHTA, CDR2 FQGNSA, per germline. This CDR3 region has 14 residues. V was pared by 2 bases and J by 4 bases, with 11 bases between. CDR3 region: CASSLPRGFYGYTF. The DNA for the CDR3 is TGTGCCAGCAGCTTACCTCGGGGTTTCTATGGCTACACCTTC.

The gene calls are TRBV4-1 and TRBJ2-5; no clear D gene. The germline CDR1 and CDR2 sequences are MGHRA and YSYEKL. The ends were cut back, 6 bases at V and 2 bases at J, with 13 bases in the middle. The CDR3 has 14 amino acids. In nucleotides, the CDR3 is TGCGCCAGCAGTCAACACAGTGTACAAGAGACCCAGTACTTC. Encoded protein: CASSQHSVQETQYF.

This clonotype has just one count. The chain recombines TRBV7-8 with TRBJ2-1, with TRBD1 matching over 7 bases. The assigned J gene may be wrong: the sequence end matches TRBJ2-7 better. This CDR3 region has 13 residues. CDR1 is SGHVS, CDR2 FQNEAQ, per germline. The DNA for the CDR3 is TGTGCCAGCAGCCAAAGGACAGGTAACGAGCAGTACTTC. As protein: CASSQRTGNEQYF.

The chain combines TRBV6-6 with TRBJ1-4; D not certain. V lost 6 bases to trimming and J lost 8 bases, with 13 bases between them. The CDR3 runs to 13 residues. Germline V gene data show CDR1 as MNHNY and CDR2 as SVGAGI (reference sequence). The CDR3 protein is CASSHPGLEKLFF. CDR3 sequence (DNA): TGTGCCAGCAGCCACCCTGGGTTGGAAAAACTGTTTTTT.

The chain couples TRBV20-1 to TRBJ1-4; D unclear. The CDR3 is 14 amino acids. V lost 2 bases and J lost 0, with 7 bases in between. The germline gives CDR1 DFQATT, CDR2 SNEGSKA (reference sequence). This CDR3 is CSARTETTNEKLFF. CDR3 coding DNA: TGCAGTGCTAGAACAGAGACAACTAATGAAAAACTGTTTTTT.

The rearrangement uses TRBV12-3 or TRBV12-4 and TRBJ2-2; D uncertain. V shed 2 bases and J shed 4 bases, with 11 bases lying between them. The CDR3 totals 15 residues. For the CDR3, the DNA is TGTGCCAGCAGTTTACGGCAGCTGTTCACCGGGGAGCTGTTTTTT. Its protein is CASSLRQLFTGELFF.

DNA of the CDR3: TGTGCCAGCACCGAACCTACTAGCTTTCAAGAGACCCAGTACTTC. Translated: CASTEPTSFQETQYF. The chain combines TRBV6-2 or TRBV6-3 with TRBJ2-7, with D possibly being TRBD2 (6 bases). Judging by the DNA end, TRBJ2-5 fits better; the J call may be wrong. Germline CDR1 and CDR2: MNHEY and SVGEGT. The CDR3 length is 15 residues.

The chain links TRBV11-2 to TRBJ2-1; maybe TRBD1 (6 bases). Looked up from germline, CDR1 is SGHAT and CDR2 is FQNNGV. V lost 5 bases and J lost 2, with 10 bases in between. This CDR3 is built from 14 residues. The DNA for the CDR3 is TGTGCCAGCAGCCCCCGGGACACCTACAATGAGCAGTTCTTC. Residues: CASSPRDTYNEQFF. Together with reference TRBV11-2 and TRBJ2-1, the CDR3 gives the full variable domain: EAGVAQSPRYKIIEKRQSVAFWCNPISGHATLYWYQQILGQGPKLLIQFQNNGVVDDSQLPKDRFSAERLKGVDSTLKIQPAKLEDSAVYLCASSPRDTYNEQFFGPGTRLTVL.

V and J are TRBV12-5 and TRBJ2-5; D is unresolved. Germline CDR1 and CDR2: LGHNT and FRNRAP. CDR3 length: 12 residues. The V end was cut by 6 bases, the J end by 7 bases, with 12 bases between. CDR3 DNA sequence: TGTGCTAGTGGCCGAATGGATTCGACCCAGTACTTC. Translating it yields CASGRMDSTQYF.